This entry features one T cell receptor (beta chain) sequence. Its target is unknown. The sample comes from a study of OX40 agonist ivuxolimab in advanced cancers. General study findings and limits: Still undetermined is the antigen specificity of the expanded peripheral T cells.

Clones were read by immunoSEQ multiplex PCR, and TCRdb kept only the in-frame ones, dropping some. The sample lists 100,000 or so clones; approximately 89% were seen once. With V trimmed by 3 bases and J by 3 bases, 3 bases remained unmatched. CDR3 length equals 15 residues. The germline gives CDR1 MNHNS, CDR2 SASEGT. This receptor was obtained from an adult with an advanced solid tumor such as melanoma, head and neck, liver or kidney cancer. This rearrangement joins TRBV6-1 to TRBJ1-4; 8 positions match TRBD1. The sequences come from CD4+ or CD8+ T cells sorted from blood, collected in a trial of the OX40 agonist ivuxolimab. The CDR3 nucleotides read TGTGCCAGCAGTGACCCGGGACAGGCTAATGAAAAACTGTTTTTT. The encoded protein is CASSDPGQANEKLFF.